The T cell receptor (beta chain) described here comes from a study of regulatory T cells in long-lasting Graves disease. Both iRepertoire HTBI primers and Arm-PCR of CDR3 regions were used to build the TCR beta libraries. TCRdb redid the calling of the multiplex PCR reads with MiXCR, one entry per CDR3 protein. The sample carries over 350,000 distinct CDR3 sequences, about 15% recorded once. Noted time point: newly diagnosed GD, antithyroid drugs for less than 3 months. From PBMCs, RNA was extracted and then used to make the TCR library. The V and J ends lost 5 bases and 4 bases respectively, with 9 bases between them. CDR3 length equals 11 residues. The germline V gene encodes CDR1 GTSNPN and CDR2 SVGIG (reference sequence). The sample also formed part of further work on T cells in Graves' hyperthyroidism and ophthalmopathy.

This receptor was obtained from a woman in her fifties or sixties with Graves disease. Specimen: peripheral blood mononuclear cells (PBMCs), collected at new diagnosis, from a patient treated with antithyroid drugs. V is TRBV30 and J is TRBJ2-7, with D possibly matching TRBD1 (6 bases). CDR3 DNA: TGTGCCTGGGAAGGGGGTTACGAGCAGTACTTC. Translation gives CAWEGGYEQYF.